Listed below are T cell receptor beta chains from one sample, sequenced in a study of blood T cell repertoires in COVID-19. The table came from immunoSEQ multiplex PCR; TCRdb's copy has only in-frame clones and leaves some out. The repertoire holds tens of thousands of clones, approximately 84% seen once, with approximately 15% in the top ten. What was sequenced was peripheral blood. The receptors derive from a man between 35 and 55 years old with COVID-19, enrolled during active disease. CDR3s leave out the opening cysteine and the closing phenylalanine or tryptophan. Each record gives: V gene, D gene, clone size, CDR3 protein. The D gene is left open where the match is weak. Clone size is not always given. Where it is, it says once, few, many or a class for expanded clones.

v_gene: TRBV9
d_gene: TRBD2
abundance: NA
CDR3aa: ASSGPGGKPYEQY

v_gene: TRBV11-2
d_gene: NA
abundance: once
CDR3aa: ASRLQENTEAF

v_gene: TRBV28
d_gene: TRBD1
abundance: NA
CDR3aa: ASSYSLPGTGGGGYT

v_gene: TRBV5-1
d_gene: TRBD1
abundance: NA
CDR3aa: ASSLGGQLTDEQY

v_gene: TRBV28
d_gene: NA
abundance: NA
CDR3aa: ASRSGDGDTQY

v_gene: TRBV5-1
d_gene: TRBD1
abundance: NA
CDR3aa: ASSSTGGMTYEQY

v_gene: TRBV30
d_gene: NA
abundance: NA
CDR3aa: AWSFGREETQY

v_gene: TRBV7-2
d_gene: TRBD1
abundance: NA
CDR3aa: ASSTGGVNYGYT

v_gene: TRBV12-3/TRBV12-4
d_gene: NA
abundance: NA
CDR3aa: ASSSTGRDEQF

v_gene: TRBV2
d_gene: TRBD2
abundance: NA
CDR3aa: ASSEAGLAGGRNTQY

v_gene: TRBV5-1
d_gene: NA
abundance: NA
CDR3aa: ASSSRAGYGYT

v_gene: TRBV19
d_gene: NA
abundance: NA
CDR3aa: ATSLRTAYSNQPQH

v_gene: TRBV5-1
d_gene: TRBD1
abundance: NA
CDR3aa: ASSHRTGKGDGYT

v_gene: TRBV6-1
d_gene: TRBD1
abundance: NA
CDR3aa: ASSGDRGLPGATYEQY

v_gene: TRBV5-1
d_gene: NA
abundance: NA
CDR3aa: ASSLGQFYEQY

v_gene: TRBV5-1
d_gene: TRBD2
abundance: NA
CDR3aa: ASSPRLAGTNNEQF

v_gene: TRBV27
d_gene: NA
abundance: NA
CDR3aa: ASSFRGSGYT

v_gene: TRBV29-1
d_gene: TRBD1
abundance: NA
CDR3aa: SAMGQTNTEAF

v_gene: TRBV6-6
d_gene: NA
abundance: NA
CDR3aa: ASSYSKLSSYNEQF

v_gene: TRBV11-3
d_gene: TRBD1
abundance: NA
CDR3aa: ASSITGAGVGQY

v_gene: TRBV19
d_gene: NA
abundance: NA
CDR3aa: ASIGTGTYNEQF

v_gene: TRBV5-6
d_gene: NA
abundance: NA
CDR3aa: ASSFQGGNQPQH

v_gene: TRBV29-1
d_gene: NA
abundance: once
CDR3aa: SVEGERDIQY

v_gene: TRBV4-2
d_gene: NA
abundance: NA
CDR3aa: ASSQVGSANTGELF

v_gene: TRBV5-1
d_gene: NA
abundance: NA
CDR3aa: ASSLGPGSATEAF

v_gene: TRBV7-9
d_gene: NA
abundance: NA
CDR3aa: ASSSGLLSGNTIY

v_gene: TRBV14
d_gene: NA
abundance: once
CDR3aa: ASSQDNFGYGYT

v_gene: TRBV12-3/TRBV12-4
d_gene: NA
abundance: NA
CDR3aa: ASSLVEGETQY

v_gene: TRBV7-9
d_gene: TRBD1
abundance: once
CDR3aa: ASSQWGQGKNIQY

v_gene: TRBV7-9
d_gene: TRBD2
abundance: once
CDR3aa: ASSSGLAGDTQY

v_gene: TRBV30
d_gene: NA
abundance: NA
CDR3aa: AWTRGNTEAF

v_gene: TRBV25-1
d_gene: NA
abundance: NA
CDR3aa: ASSPITTNEKLF

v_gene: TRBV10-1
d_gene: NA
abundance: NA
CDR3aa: ASSGVGETQY

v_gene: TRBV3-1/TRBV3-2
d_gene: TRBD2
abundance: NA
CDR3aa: ASSQAGSGGALSTDTQY

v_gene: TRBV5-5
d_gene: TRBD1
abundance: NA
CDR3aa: ASSRGTANSPLH

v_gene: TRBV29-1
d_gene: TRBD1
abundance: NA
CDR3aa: SVELGMGQGSGELF

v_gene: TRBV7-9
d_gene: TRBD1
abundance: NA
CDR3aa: ASSFDRGKETQY

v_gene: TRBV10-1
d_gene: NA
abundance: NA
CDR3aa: ASSESGVGEAF

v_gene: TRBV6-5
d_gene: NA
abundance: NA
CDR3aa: ASTGGAEDTQY

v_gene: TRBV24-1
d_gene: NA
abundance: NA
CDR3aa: ATSAAIGAGDRNYGYT

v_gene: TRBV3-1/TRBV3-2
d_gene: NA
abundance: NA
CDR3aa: ASSQAAGRVHKF

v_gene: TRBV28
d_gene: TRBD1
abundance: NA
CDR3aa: ASSPAGTGVYEQY

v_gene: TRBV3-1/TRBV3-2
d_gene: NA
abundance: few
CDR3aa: ASSQEGNTEAF

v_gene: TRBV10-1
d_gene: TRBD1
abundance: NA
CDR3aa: ASSGSGTGRDTQY

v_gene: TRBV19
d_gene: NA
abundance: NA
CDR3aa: ASSMAGSDSPLH

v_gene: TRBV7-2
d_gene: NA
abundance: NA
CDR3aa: ASSLAGGPYEQY

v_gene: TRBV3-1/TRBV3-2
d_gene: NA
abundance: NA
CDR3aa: ASSQGGQGGLYEQY

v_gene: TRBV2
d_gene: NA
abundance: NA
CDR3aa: ASGTGPASGTEAF

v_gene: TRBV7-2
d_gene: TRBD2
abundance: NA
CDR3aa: ASSFRRRTSDEQF

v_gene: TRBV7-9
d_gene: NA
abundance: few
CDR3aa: ASSTENTEAF

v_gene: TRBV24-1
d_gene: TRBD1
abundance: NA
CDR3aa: ATSEGTGLGTQY